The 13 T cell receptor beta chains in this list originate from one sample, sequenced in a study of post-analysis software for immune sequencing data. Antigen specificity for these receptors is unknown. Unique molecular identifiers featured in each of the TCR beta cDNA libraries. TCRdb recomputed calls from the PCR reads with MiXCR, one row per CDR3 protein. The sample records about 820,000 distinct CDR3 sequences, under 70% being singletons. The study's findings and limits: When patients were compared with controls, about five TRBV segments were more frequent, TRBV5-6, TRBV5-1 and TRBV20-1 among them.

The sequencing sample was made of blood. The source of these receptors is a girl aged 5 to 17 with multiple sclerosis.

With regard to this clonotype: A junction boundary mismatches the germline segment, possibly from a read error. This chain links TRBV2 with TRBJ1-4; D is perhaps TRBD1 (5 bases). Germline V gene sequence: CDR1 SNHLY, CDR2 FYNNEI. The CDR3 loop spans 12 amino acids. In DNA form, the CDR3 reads TGTGCCAGCAGTGAGAGGGGTGAAAAACGGTTTTTT. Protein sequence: CASSERGEKRFF.

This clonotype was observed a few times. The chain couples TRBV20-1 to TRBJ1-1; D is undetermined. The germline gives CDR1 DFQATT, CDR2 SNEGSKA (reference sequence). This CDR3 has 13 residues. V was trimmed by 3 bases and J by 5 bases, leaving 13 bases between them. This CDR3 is CSARKGLSTEAFF. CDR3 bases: TGCAGTGCTAGGAAAGGCTTGAGTACTGAAGCTTTCTTT.

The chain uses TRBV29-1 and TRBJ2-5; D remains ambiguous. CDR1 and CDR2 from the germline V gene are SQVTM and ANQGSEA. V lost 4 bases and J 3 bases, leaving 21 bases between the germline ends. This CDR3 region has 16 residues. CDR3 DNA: TGCAGCGTTGGGACCTACCGCCAGGATAAAAAAGAGACCCAGTACTTC. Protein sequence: CSVGTYRQDKKETQYF.

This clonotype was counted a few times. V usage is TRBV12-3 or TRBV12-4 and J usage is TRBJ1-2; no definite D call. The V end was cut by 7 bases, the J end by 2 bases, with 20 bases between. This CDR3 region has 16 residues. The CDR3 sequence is CASIELSLPGNYGYTF. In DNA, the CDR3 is TGTGCCAGCATTGAATTGTCCCTCCCGGGGAACTATGGCTACACCTTC.

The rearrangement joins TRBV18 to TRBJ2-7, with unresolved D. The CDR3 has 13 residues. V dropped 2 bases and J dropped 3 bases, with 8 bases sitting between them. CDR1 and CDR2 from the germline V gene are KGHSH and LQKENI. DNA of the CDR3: TGTGCCAGCTCACCAGGGGTGAACTACGAGCAGTACTTC. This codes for CASSPGVNYEQYF. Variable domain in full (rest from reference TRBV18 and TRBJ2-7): NAGVMQNPRHLVRRRGQEARLRCSPMKGHSHVYWYRQLPEEGLKFMVYLQKENIIDESGMPKERFSAEFPKEGPSILRIQQVVRGDSAAYFCASSPGVNYEQYFGPGTRLTVT.

Here the CDR3 reads CASSPYPGLDGYTF. In DNA form, the CDR3 reads TGTGCCAGCAGCCCCTACCCCGGTCTGGATGGCTACACCTTC. The chain employs TRBV7-2 and TRBJ1-2; D remains unclear. Trimming removed 5 bases at V and 6 bases at J, with 16 bases between. CDR3 length: 14 amino acids. Germline loops: CDR1 SGHTA, CDR2 FQGNSA.

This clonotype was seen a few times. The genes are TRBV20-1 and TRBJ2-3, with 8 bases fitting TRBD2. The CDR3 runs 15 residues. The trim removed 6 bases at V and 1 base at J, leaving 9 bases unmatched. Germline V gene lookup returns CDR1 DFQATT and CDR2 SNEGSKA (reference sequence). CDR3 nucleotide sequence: TGCAGTGCGGACCGACCGGGACTAGGCACAGATACGCAGTATTTT. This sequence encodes CSADRPGLGTDTQYF.

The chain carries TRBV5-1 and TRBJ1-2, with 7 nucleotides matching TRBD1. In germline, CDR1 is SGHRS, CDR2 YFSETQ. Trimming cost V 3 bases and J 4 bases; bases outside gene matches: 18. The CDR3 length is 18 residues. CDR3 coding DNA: TGCGCCAGCAGCTGGGACCCACCTTGGACACCAGGGGGCTATGGCTACACCTTC. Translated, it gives CASSWDPPWTPGGYGYTF.

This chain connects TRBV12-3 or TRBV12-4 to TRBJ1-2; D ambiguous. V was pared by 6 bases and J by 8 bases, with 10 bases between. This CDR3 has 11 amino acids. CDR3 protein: CASRVPAGYTF. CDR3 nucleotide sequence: TGTGCCAGCAGAGTCCCTGCCGGCTACACCTTC.

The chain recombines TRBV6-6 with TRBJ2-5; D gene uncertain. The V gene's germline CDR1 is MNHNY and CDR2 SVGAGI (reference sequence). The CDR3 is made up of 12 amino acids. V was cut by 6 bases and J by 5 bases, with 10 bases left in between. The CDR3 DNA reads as TGTGCCAGCAGACCCAACAAGGAGACCCAGTACTTC. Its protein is CASRPNKETQYF.

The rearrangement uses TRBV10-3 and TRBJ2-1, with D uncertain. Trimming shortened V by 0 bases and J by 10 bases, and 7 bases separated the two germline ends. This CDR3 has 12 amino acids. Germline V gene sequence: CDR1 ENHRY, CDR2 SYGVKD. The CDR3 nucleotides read TGTGCCATCAGTGAGTCCGCTATGGAGCAGTTCTTC. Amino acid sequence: CAISESAMEQFF.

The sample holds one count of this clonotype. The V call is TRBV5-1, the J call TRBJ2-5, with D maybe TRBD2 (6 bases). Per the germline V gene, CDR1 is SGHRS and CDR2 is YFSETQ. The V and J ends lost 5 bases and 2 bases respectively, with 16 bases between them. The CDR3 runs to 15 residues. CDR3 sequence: CASRLLAGNQETQYF. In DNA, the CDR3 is TGCGCCAGCAGGCTTCTGGCGGGAAATCAAGAGACCCAGTACTTC.

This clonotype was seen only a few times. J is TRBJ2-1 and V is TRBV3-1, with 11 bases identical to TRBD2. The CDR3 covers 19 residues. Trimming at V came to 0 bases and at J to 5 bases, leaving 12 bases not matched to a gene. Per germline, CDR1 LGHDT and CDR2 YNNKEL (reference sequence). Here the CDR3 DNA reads TGTGCCAGCAGCCAAGAATCCCCCCAACTAGCGGGAGTTCACAATGAGCAGTTCTTC. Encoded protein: CASSQESPQLAGVHNEQFF.